Below are 14 T cell receptor beta chains sequenced from a single sample in a study of prognosis after radiotherapy for stage I lung cancer. Two-round multiplex PCR, the amplification method, yielded TCR beta CDR3 from genomic DNA. Individual primers that were specific to each TRBV and TRBJ gene served in first-round PCR. TCRdb re-called the multiplex PCR reads through MiXCR, storing one row per CDR3 protein. This table holds fewer than 25,000 distinct CDR3 sequences, roughly 45% found once. The sample was PBMCs, taken before or after stereotactic body radiation therapy (not recorded which). These receptors originate from a donor older than 45 with non-small cell lung cancer.

With respect to this clonotype: This likely reflects a read error, since a far larger clone is one base away. The chain employs TRBV6-4 and TRBJ2-7; D unclear. The ends were cut back, 5 bases at V and 2 bases at J, with 10 bases in the middle. The CDR3 totals 13 residues. The V gene's germline CDR1 is MRHNA and CDR2 SNTAGT. This chain's CDR3 is CASSPAGTYEQYF. The DNA of the CDR3 is TGTGCCAGCAGTCCCGCCGGTACCTACGAGCAGTACTTC.

The V and J genes are TRBV13 and TRBJ1-3, with 10 bases aligning to TRBD1. The V gene end was trimmed by 5 bases and the J gene end by 8 bases; junction bases not matched to a gene: 9. CDR3 length: 15 amino acids. Looked up from germline, CDR1 is PRHDT and CDR2 is FYEKMQ (reference sequence). The CDR3 is CASSKTGGLGDTIYF. CDR3 in DNA: TGTGCCAGCAGCAAGACAGGGGGCCTAGGGGACACCATATATTTT.

As to this clonotype: It is likely a read error: a sequence one base away is far more abundant. The rearrangement links TRBV11-1 to TRBJ2-2; D uncertain. Germline V gene lookup returns CDR1 SGHAT and CDR2 FQDESV (reference sequence). Trimming shortened V by 5 bases and J by 9 bases, and 13 bases separated the two germline ends. The CDR3 consists of 13 residues. The CDR3 reads CASSVYTSRELFF. The CDR3 DNA is TGTGCCAGCAGCGTATACACGAGTAGGGAGCTGTTTTTT.

This clonotype was seen many times. The chain recombines TRBV7-2 with TRBJ2-3; D gene ambiguous. CDR1 is SGHTA, CDR2 FQGNSA, per germline. The CDR3 is 12 amino acids. The V end lost 5 bases, the J end lost 5 bases, and 8 bases lay between the germline ends. In nucleotides, the CDR3 is TGTGCCAGCAGCCACTACCTAGATACGCAGTATTTT. Translated, it gives CASSHYLDTQYF.

In this sample, this clonotype turned up many times. The chain carries TRBV19 and TRBJ2-7; perhaps TRBD2 as D (7 bases). This CDR3 has 17 amino acids. V was cut by 2 bases and J by 4 bases, with 21 bases left in between. Germline values: CDR1 LNHDA, CDR2 SQIVND (reference sequence). The CDR3 bases are TGTGCCAGTAGTATATCCCCGGGGAGGGGAGGGGGTTACGAGCAGTACTTC. It codes for CASSISPGRGGGYEQYF.

This clonotype appeared many times. The V call is TRBV6-1, the J call TRBJ1-4; D gene uncertain. V dropped 6 bases and J dropped 0 bases, with 8 bases sitting between them. The CDR3 loop spans 14 amino acids. Germline CDR1 is MNHNS and CDR2 is SASEGT. The CDR3 here is CASSRTTTNEKLFF. The CDR3 nucleotides read TGTGCCAGCAGCCGGACTACAACTAATGAAAAACTGTTTTTT.

This clonotype was seen many times. The V call is TRBV9, the J call TRBJ1-2, with D unresolved. CDR1 SGDLS and CDR2 YYNGEE come from the germline V gene. The CDR3 contains 13 residues. Trimming pared 0 bases from V and 7 bases from J, leaving 10 bases between. The CDR3 DNA reads TGTGCCAGCAGCGTAGAACAGTATGGTGGCTACACCTTC. Translated: CASSVEQYGGYTF.

By share, this clonotype ranks as medium-sized. The V call is TRBV19, the J call TRBJ1-3; 8 nucleotides align to TRBD1. V lost 6 bases and J lost 2; bases outside the gene matches: 9. This CDR3 has 16 residues. Germline V lookup: CDR1 LNHDA, CDR2 SQIVND (reference sequence). The CDR3 loop reads CASSHGTGSAGNTIYF. CDR3 bases: TGTGCCAGTAGCCATGGGACAGGCTCTGCTGGAAACACCATATATTTT.

This chain links TRBV7-2 with TRBJ2-7; maybe TRBD2 (6 bases). Germline CDR1 SGHTA, CDR2 FQGNSA. Trimming took 5 bases from V and 2 from J, leaving 13 bases between them. The CDR3 has 14 residues. The CDR3 loop reads CASSLGTFPYEQYF. The DNA for the CDR3 is TGTGCCAGCAGCCTCGGGACTTTTCCCTACGAGCAGTACTTC.

This rearrangement joins TRBV7-2 to TRBJ2-1, with D unclear. Trimming removed 3 bases from V and 8 bases from J, with 17 bases in between. CDR1 is SGHTA and CDR2 is FQGNSA in the germline V gene. The CDR3 has 15 amino acids. CDR3 in amino acids: CASSLSQFSCDEQFF. The CDR3 nucleotides read TGTGCCAGCAGCTTGAGTCAGTTTTCCTGCGATGAGCAGTTCTTC.

This clonotype was recorded only once. V usage is TRBV7-9 and J usage is TRBJ1-6; D remains unclear. The CDR3 length is 16 residues. Germline CDR1 reads SEHNR; CDR2 reads FQNEAQ (reference sequence). The germline V and J ends were trimmed by 4 bases and 1 base, with 11 bases remaining between them. CDR3 in amino acids: CASSSSRESYNSPLHF. The CDR3 coding sequence is TGTGCCAGCAGCTCCTCGCGGGAATCCTATAATTCACCCCTCCACTTT.

This clonotype was detected many times. The rearrangement links TRBV14 to TRBJ2-1; 7 nucleotides align to TRBD2. V was clipped by 2 bases and J by 5 bases; unmatched bases: 12. This CDR3 is built from 17 residues. Germline CDR1 SGHDN, CDR2 FVKESK. CDR3 nucleotide sequence: TGTGCCAGCAGCCAACTTCCTGGGACCGGGAGGCACAATGAGCAGTTCTTC. Translating gives CASSQLPGTGRHNEQFF.

Remarks on this clonotype: Sequence at one end of the junction differs from germline and may be a read error. The CDR3 DNA follows: TGTGCCAGCAGTCGAAAGGGCTCTGGAAAAACCATATATTTT. It specifies CASSRKGSGKTIYF. This chain joins TRBV28 and TRBJ1-3; unclear D gene. Germline lookup yields CDR1 MDHEN and CDR2 SYDVKM. The length of the CDR3 is 14 residues.

This clonotype was seen ten or more times. This chain connects TRBV5-5 to TRBJ2-7; a possible D gene is TRBD2 (5 bases). Germline CDR1 is SGHKS and CDR2 is YYEKEE (reference sequence). The CDR3 covers 15 residues. V dropped 5 bases and J dropped 2 bases, with 17 bases sitting between them. Here the CDR3 DNA reads TGTGCCAGCAGGGAATCCGCGGCGGGCCCCTACGAGCAGTACTTC. Its protein product is CASRESAAGPYEQYF.